This TCR beta chain was obtained from a study of tumor-infiltrating lymphocytes in primary liver carcinoma. General observations from the study: Tumor top-250-clone fraction significantly exceeded that of blood (p = 0.039). Tumor-adjacent and tumor-blood pairs shared less of their repertoires than tumor region pairs shared.

This CDR3 has 14 residues. The germline V gene has CDR1 SQVTM and CDR2 ANQGSEA. As to this clonotype: Its antigen is currently unknown. An end of the junction differs from the germline gene, which may be a read error.

Co-extracted RNA and DNA came from around 18-30 mg of unsorted bulk tissue. Starting material of around 460 ng total RNA yielded TCR beta cDNA via a constant-region primer. The TCR beta library was amplified through three nested multiplex PCR rounds in a modified ARM-PCR procedure. A C-beta reverse primer and TRBV1-TRBV30 forward primers served in each of the first two PCR rounds, at approximately 10 cycles apiece. From the multiplex PCR reads, TCRdb called clonotypes with MiXCR, one entry per CDR3 protein. The sample includes about 54,000 distinct CDR3 sequences, about 68% seen only once; the top ten take 25%.

The chain links TRBV29-1 to TRBJ2-3; a weak D match, TRBD2 (5 bases). The sample was liver tumor tissue from sampling region 2. The subset was: tumor region T2, inferior pole. This receptor was identified in a man aged 35 to 55 with primary liver carcinoma and hepatitis B virus infection. CDR3 bases: TGCAGCGTTGAACTGTCTAGCCCGGAAGATATGCAGTATTTT. Translation gives CSVELSSPEDMQYF.